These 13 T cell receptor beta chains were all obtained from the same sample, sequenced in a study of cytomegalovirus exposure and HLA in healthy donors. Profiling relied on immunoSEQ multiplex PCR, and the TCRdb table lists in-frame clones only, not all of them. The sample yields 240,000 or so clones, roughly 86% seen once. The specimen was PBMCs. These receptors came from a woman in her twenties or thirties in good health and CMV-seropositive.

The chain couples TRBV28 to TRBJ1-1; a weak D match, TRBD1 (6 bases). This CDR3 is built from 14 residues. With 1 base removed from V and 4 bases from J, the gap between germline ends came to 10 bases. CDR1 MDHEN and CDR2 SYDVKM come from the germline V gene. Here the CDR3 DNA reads TGTGCCAGCAGTTTATTAGAGGGGGTCACTGAAGCTTTCTTT. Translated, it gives CASSLLEGVTEAFF. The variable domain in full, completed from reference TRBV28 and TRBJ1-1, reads DVKVTQSSRYLVKRTGEKVFLECVQDMDHENMFWYRQDPGLGLRLIYFSYDVKMKEKGDIPEGYSVSREKKERFSLILESASTNQTSMYLCASSLLEGVTEAFFGQGTRLTVV.

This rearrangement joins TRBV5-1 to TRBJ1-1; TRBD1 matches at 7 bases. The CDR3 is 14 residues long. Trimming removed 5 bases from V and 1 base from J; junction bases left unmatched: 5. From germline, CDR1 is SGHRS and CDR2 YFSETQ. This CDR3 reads CASSEGGGNTEAFF. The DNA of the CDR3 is TGCGCCAGCAGTGAAGGGGGCGGGAACACTGAAGCTTTCTTT.

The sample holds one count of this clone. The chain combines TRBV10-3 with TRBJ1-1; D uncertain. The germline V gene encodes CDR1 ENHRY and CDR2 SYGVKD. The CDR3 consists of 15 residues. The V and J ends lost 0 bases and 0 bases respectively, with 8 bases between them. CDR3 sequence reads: CAISESIGMNTEAFF. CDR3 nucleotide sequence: TGTGCCATCAGTGAGTCGATCGGGATGAACACTGAAGCTTTCTTT.

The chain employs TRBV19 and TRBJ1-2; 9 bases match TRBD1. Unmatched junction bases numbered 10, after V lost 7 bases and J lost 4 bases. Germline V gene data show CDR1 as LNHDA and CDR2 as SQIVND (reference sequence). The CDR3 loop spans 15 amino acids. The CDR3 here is CASTYERGQGYGYTF. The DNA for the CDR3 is TGTGCCAGTACATACGAAAGGGGACAGGGCTATGGCTACACCTTC.

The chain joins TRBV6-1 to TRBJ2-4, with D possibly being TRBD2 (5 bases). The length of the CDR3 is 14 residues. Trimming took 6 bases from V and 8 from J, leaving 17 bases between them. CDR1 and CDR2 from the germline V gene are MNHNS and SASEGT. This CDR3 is CASSPEWLRDIQYF. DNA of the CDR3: TGTGCCAGCAGCCCCGAGTGGCTGCGGGACATTCAGTACTTC.

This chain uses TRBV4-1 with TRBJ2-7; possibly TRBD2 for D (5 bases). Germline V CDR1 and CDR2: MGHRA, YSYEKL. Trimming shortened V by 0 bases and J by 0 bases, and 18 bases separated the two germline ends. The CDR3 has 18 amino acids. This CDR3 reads CASSQENGEGSVSYEQYF. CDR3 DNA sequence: TGCGCCAGCAGCCAAGAAAATGGTGAGGGTAGCGTCTCCTACGAGCAGTACTTC.

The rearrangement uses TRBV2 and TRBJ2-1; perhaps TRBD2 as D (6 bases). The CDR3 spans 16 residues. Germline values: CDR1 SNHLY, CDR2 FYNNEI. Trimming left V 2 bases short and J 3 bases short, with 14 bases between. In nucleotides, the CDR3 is TGTGCCAGCAGTGAATCCCTAGCGACCTTCTACAATGAGCAGTTCTTC. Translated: CASSESLATFYNEQFF.

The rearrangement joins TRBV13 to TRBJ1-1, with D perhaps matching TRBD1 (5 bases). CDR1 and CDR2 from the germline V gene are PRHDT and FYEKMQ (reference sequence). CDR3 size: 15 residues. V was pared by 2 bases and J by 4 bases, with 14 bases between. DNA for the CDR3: TGTGCCAGCAGCTTACGTCTGGGACTGATCACTGAAGCTTTCTTT. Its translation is CASSLRLGLITEAFF.

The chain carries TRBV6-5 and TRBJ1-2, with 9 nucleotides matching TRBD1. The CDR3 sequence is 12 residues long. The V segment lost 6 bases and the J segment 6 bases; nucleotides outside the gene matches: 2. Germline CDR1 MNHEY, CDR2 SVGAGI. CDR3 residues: CASSRTGDGYTF. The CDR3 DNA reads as TGTGCCAGCAGCAGGACAGGGGATGGCTACACCTTC.

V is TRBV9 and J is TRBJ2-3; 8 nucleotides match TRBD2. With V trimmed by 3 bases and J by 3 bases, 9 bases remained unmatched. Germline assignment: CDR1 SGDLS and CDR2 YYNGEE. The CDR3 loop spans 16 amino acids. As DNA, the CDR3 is TGTGCCAGCAGCGGAATGACTAGCGTGAGAACAGATACGCAGTATTTT. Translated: CASSGMTSVRTDTQYF.

CDR3 protein: CASSWRGQENTEAFF. DNA of the CDR3: TGTGCCAGCAGTTGGCGGGGACAGGAGAACACTGAAGCTTTCTTT. This chain connects TRBV6-5 to TRBJ1-1, with 8 positions matching TRBD1. The trim removed 4 bases at V and 1 base at J, leaving 5 bases unmatched. The CDR3 runs 15 residues. In germline, CDR1 is MNHEY, CDR2 SVGAGI.

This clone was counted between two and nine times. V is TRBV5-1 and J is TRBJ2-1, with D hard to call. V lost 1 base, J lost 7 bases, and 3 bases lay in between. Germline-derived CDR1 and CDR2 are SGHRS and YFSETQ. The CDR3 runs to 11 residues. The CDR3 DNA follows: TGCGCCAGCAGCTTGCGGAATGAGCAGTTCTTC. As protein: CASSLRNEQFF. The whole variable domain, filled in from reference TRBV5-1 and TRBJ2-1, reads KAGVTQTPRYLIKTRGQQVTLSCSPISGHRSVSWYQQTPGQGLQFLFEYFSETQRNKGNFPGRFSGRQFSNSRSEMNVSTLELGDSALYLCASSLRNEQFFGPGTRLTVL.

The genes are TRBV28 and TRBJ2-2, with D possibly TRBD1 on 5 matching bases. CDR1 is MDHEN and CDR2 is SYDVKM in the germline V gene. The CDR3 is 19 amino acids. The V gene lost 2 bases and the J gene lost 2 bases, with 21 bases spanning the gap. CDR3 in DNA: TGTGCCAGCAGTTTAGAGTTGCTCAGGGCCGTCCTTAACACCGGGGAGCTGTTTTTT. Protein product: CASSLELLRAVLNTGELFF.